A single sample is the source of the 27 T cell receptor beta chains below, sequenced in a study of beta chain features in type 1 diabetes. Sequenced material consisted of expressed TCRB transcripts (all of the isolated RNA was reverse transcribed). TCRdb's copy holds only in-frame clones and misses some; the assay was immunoSEQ multiplex PCR. The table records roughly 250,000 clones, more than 9% of them present only once. Sequencing input: naive CD4+ T cells from blood. Receptors were obtained from a woman aged 18-30 years in good health.

This clone was counted only a few times. The chain employs TRBV9 and TRBJ1-5; 9 positions agree with TRBD1. The germline V gene encodes CDR1 SGDLS and CDR2 YYNGEE. V was clipped by 3 bases and J by 3 bases; unmatched bases: 4. The CDR3 has 15 amino acids. The CDR3 coding sequence is TGTGCCAGCAGCGCGGACAGGGGTGACAATCAGCCCCAGCATTTT. Translation: CASSADRGDNQPQHF.

J is TRBJ2-7 and V is TRBV5-4; D gene uncertain. The CDR3 is 13 residues long. Trimming pared 1 base from V and 5 bases from J, leaving 10 bases between. Germline loops: CDR1 SGHNT, CDR2 YYREEE (reference sequence). The CDR3 spells CASSLTQFDEQYF. The CDR3 bases are TGTGCCAGCAGCTTGACCCAGTTCGACGAGCAGTACTTC.

This chain joins TRBV5-6 and TRBJ1-5; no clear D. There are 12 residues in the CDR3. V lost 1 base and J 5 bases, leaving 4 bases between the germline ends. Germline V CDR1 and CDR2: SGHDT, YYEEEE. CDR3 coding DNA: TGTGCCAGCAGCTTGTTCGATCAGCCCCAGCATTTT. Encoded protein: CASSLFDQPQHF. Combining the CDR3 with reference TRBV5-6 and TRBJ1-5 gives the whole variable domain DAGVTQSPTHLIKTRGQQVTLRCSPKSGHDTVSWYQQALGQGPQFIFQYYEEEERQRGNFPDRFSGHQFPNYSSELNVNALLLGDSALYLCASSLFDQPQHFGDGTRLSIL.

This chain uses TRBV19 with TRBJ2-3; perhaps TRBD2 as D (5 bases). V gave up 1 base and J gave up 0 bases, with 8 bases separating them. The CDR3 length is 15 residues. Germline assignment: CDR1 LNHDA and CDR2 SQIVND (reference sequence). This CDR3 is CASSIAGVSTDTQYF. In nucleotides, the CDR3 is TGTGCCAGTAGTATAGCCGGGGTCAGCACAGATACGCAGTATTTT. The whole variable domain, remainder taken from reference TRBV19 and TRBJ2-3, is DGGITQSPKYLFRKEGQNVTLSCEQNLNHDAMYWYRQDPGQGLRLIYYSQIVNDFQKGDIAEGYSVSREKKESFPLTVTSAQKNPTAFYLCASSIAGVSTDTQYFGPGTRLTVL.

The CDR3 bases are TGTGCCAGCAGCTTCCCGGGACAGGTTGGGGAAAAACTGTTTTTT. Its protein product is CASSFPGQVGEKLFF. The chain has TRBV5-4 and TRBJ1-4, with TRBD1 matching over 8 bases. CDR3 length: 15 amino acids. Germline V gene data show CDR1 as SGHNT and CDR2 as YYREEE (reference sequence). J was trimmed by 8 bases and V by 2 bases; bases with no gene match: 8. Looking up the rest from reference TRBV5-4 and TRBJ1-4 gives the full variable domain: ETGVTQSPTHLIKTRGQQVTLRCSSQSGHNTVSWYQQALGQGPQFIFQYYREEENGRGNFPPRFSGLQFPNYSSELNVNALELDDSALYLCASSFPGQVGEKLFFGSGTQLSVL.

The chain uses TRBV19 and TRBJ2-7; D remains ambiguous. V was pared by 4 bases and J by 7 bases, with 14 bases between. The CDR3 covers 13 residues. From germline, CDR1 is LNHDA and CDR2 SQIVND (reference sequence). The CDR3 nucleotides read TGTGCCAGTAGTAGTCTAGTCCTCGGTGAGCAGTACTTC. It is translated as CASSSLVLGEQYF.

This clone was observed a few times. In DNA, the CDR3 is TGTGCCAGCAGTTGGGGCCAAGGTAGTCAAGAGACCCAGTACTTC. As protein: CASSWGQGSQETQYF. V usage is TRBV6-1 and J usage is TRBJ2-5; D is perhaps TRBD1 (5 bases). CDR1 and CDR2 from the germline V gene are MNHNS and SASEGT. This CDR3 is built from 15 residues. With 5 bases removed from V and 2 bases from J, the gap between germline ends came to 15 bases.

This sequence joins TRBV5-1 and TRBJ2-3; D perhaps matches TRBD2 (5 bases). This CDR3 comprises 14 residues. The germline V gene encodes CDR1 SGHRS and CDR2 YFSETQ. V was shortened by 1 base and J by 4 bases, with 10 bases between the two germline ends. CDR3 residues: CASSLTRESDTQYF. CDR3 nucleotide sequence: TGCGCCAGCAGCTTGACGAGGGAATCAGATACGCAGTATTTT.

V gene TRBV4-1 combines with J gene TRBJ2-3; 8 bases align to TRBD2. The J segment lost 3 bases and the V segment lost 0 bases, leaving 11 bases of the junction unmatched. Germline CDR1 reads MGHRA; CDR2 reads YSYEKL. The CDR3 is made up of 18 amino acids. The CDR3 region is CASSQDWGAGVPTDTQYF. Here the CDR3 DNA reads TGCGCCAGCAGCCAAGATTGGGGAGCGGGAGTACCGACAGATACGCAGTATTTT.

The chain combines TRBV2 with TRBJ1-2, with D unresolved. The CDR3 totals 11 residues. V was shortened by 8 bases and J by 2 bases, with 6 bases between the two germline ends. In germline, CDR1 is SNHLY, CDR2 FYNNEI. CDR3 nucleotide sequence: TGTGCCAGCCGTATGAACTATGGCTACACCTTC. Its protein is CASRMNYGYTF.

The J gene is TRBJ2-7, the V gene TRBV27; possible D gene TRBD1, 5 bases. V lost 2 bases and J 3 bases, leaving 14 bases between the germline ends. In germline, CDR1 is MNHEY, CDR2 SMNVEV (reference sequence). The CDR3 totals 15 residues. The CDR3 nucleotides are TGTGCCAGCAGTTTAACAGGTCTCTCACACTACGAGCAGTACTTC. Amino acids: CASSLTGLSHYEQYF.

This clone was counted only a few times. V gene TRBV5-1 combines with J gene TRBJ1-1; tentative D call: TRBD1 (6 bases). Germline lookup yields CDR1 SGHRS and CDR2 YFSETQ. The CDR3 length is 14 residues. Trimming took 1 base from V and 2 from J, leaving 9 bases between them. The CDR3 loop reads CASSLSRGNTEAFF. The DNA of the CDR3 is TGCGCCAGCAGCTTGTCCAGGGGTAACACTGAAGCTTTCTTT. The full variable domain, in which reference TRBV5-1 and TRBJ1-1 provide the parts outside the CDR3, is KAGVTQTPRYLIKTRGQQVTLSCSPISGHRSVSWYQQTPGQGLQFLFEYFSETQRNKGNFPGRFSGRQFSNSRSEMNVSTLELGDSALYLCASSLSRGNTEAFFGQGTRLTVV.

The rearrangement uses TRBV7-9 and TRBJ1-2; 7 bases line up with TRBD1. Germline V gives CDR1 SEHNR, CDR2 FQNEAQ (reference sequence). The V and J ends lost 5 bases and 9 bases, in that order; junction bases with no gene match: 9. The CDR3 is 13 residues long. The CDR3 is CASSMDRLERYTF. The CDR3, as DNA: TGTGCCAGCAGCATGGACAGGCTCGAACGCTACACCTTC.

The chain is built from TRBV6-1 and TRBJ2-5; 7 bases match TRBD1. Trimming took 5 bases from V and 2 from J; bases not matched to a gene: 8. The CDR3 is 15 amino acids. Per the germline V gene, CDR1 is MNHNS and CDR2 is SASEGT. This chain's CDR3 is CASSFTGASQETQYF. The CDR3 nucleotides are TGTGCCAGCAGTTTTACAGGGGCGTCGCAAGAGACCCAGTACTTC.

This clone has a handful of counts. J is TRBJ2-2 and V is TRBV5-4; 10 nucleotides align to TRBD2. V shed 1 base, J shed 0 bases, and the junction held 3 bases outside the gene matches. Germline values: CDR1 SGHNT, CDR2 YYREEE (reference sequence). The CDR3 extends over 17 amino acids. CDR3 amino acids: CASSLYSGRANTGELFF. In DNA, the CDR3 is TGTGCCAGCAGCTTGTACAGCGGGAGGGCGAACACCGGGGAGCTGTTTTTT.

DNA of the CDR3: TGCAGCGTTAGCTTCGCGGGAGGGGGGTACAATGAGCAGTTCTTC. Translated: CSVSFAGGGYNEQFF. The V gene is TRBV29-1, the J gene TRBJ2-1; 9 positions match TRBD2. The ends lost 5 bases at V and 4 bases at J; junction bases unmatched: 9. The CDR3 totals 15 residues. Germline V gives CDR1 SQVTM, CDR2 ANQGSEA.

In this sample, this clone turned up a few times. The chain is built from TRBV4-1 and TRBJ2-1, with 11 bases matching TRBD2. V shed 6 bases and J 12 bases; nucleotides not matched to a gene: 7. This CDR3 contains 13 residues. CDR1 is MGHRA, CDR2 YSYEKL, per germline. The CDR3 DNA sequence: TGCGCCAGCAGACCTCCACTAGCGGGAGCGCAGTTCTTC. Protein sequence: CASRPPLAGAQFF.

This chain uses TRBV5-6 with TRBJ1-5; no reliable D call. Germline V gives CDR1 SGHDT, CDR2 YYEEEE. This CDR3 has 14 residues. V was cut by 0 bases and J by 2 bases, with 6 bases left in between. CDR3 protein: CASSLGGRNQPQHF. In DNA, the CDR3 is TGTGCCAGCAGCTTGGGAGGGCGCAATCAGCCCCAGCATTTT.

The V call is TRBV27, the J call TRBJ1-1, with 7 bases lining up with TRBD1. Germline CDR1 is MNHEY and CDR2 is SMNVEV (reference sequence). CDR3 length equals 16 residues. V lost 3 bases to trimming and J lost 0 bases; unmatched junction nucleotides: 7. This chain's CDR3 is CASSFRPTGVNTEAFF. CDR3 nucleotide sequence: TGTGCCAGCAGTTTCCGCCCCACAGGGGTGAACACTGAAGCTTTCTTT.

This clone was seen a few times. V and J are TRBV4-2 and TRBJ2-1; 13 bases line up with TRBD2. The V segment lost 2 bases and the J segment 4 bases; nucleotides outside the gene matches: 5. Per the germline V gene, CDR1 is LGHNA and CDR2 is YNFKEQ. The CDR3 totals 17 residues. The CDR3 DNA is TGTGCCAGCAGCCAACGGACACTAGCGGGGGGGTACAATGAGCAGTTCTTC. It codes for CASSQRTLAGGYNEQFF.

The table lists this clone with a few counts. The J gene is TRBJ2-7, the V gene TRBV11-2, with no clear D. The V end was cut by 5 bases, the J end by 3 bases, with 11 bases between. From germline, CDR1 is SGHAT and CDR2 FQNNGV. The CDR3 runs 13 residues. The CDR3 sequence: CASSQSVFYEQYF. CDR3 DNA sequence: TGTGCCAGCAGCCAATCGGTGTTCTACGAGCAGTACTTC.

About this clone: The identical CDR3 is also encoded by other nucleotide sequences in the sample. This chain joins TRBV5-1 and TRBJ2-7; the match to TRBD1 covers 9 bases. The CDR3 is made up of 14 amino acids. With V trimmed by 4 bases and J by 3 bases, 5 bases remained unmatched. Germline CDR1 is SGHRS and CDR2 is YFSETQ. The CDR3 is CASSPGTGNYEQYF. In DNA, the CDR3 is TGCGCCAGCAGCCCAGGGACAGGGAACTACGAGCAGTACTTC.

This clone was picked up a small number of times. This rearrangement joins TRBV30 to TRBJ2-1, with a possible D match to TRBD2 (6 bases). Trimming shortened V by 1 base and J by 8 bases, and 15 bases separated the two germline ends. Germline CDR1 reads GTSNPN; CDR2 reads SVGIG (reference sequence). This CDR3 contains 14 residues. CDR3 amino acids: CAWSGGGPRDEQFF. As DNA, the CDR3 is TGTGCCTGGAGTGGCGGAGGGCCTAGGGATGAGCAGTTCTTC.

The chain carries TRBV7-2 and TRBJ1-1; D might be TRBD1 (6 bases). Deletions cut 1 base from V and 9 bases from J, with 9 bases between. Germline V gives CDR1 SGHTA, CDR2 FQGNSA. The CDR3 sequence is 12 residues long. CDR3 coding DNA: TGTGCCAGCAGCTTAGAGGGGGTGAAAGCTTTCTTT. Residues: CASSLEGVKAFF.

In this sample, this clone turned up a few times. The CDR3 sequence: CASGPSLLAGGGTDTQYF. In DNA form, the CDR3 reads TGTGCTAGTGGTCCCTCCCTCCTAGCGGGAGGGGGCACAGATACGCAGTATTTT. The chain is built from TRBV12-5 and TRBJ2-3, with TRBD2 matching over 12 bases. In germline, CDR1 is LGHNT, CDR2 FRNRAP. The ends lost 5 bases at V and 1 base at J; junction bases unmatched: 10. The CDR3 totals 18 residues.

This clone was picked up a small number of times. The V call is TRBV19, the J call TRBJ2-7; TRBD1 aligns across 9 bases. J gave up 2 bases and V 7 bases, and 6 bases lay outside the gene matches. This CDR3 contains 14 residues. Germline V gene sequence: CDR1 LNHDA, CDR2 SQIVND (reference sequence). CDR3 bases: TGTGCCAGTAACTCCGGGACAGGGACCTACGAGCAGTACTTC. Translation: CASNSGTGTYEQYF.

The chain employs TRBV6-6 and TRBJ1-2; D gene uncertain. Germline CDR1 and CDR2: MNHNY and SVGAGI (reference sequence). V lost 1 base, J lost 6 bases, and 6 bases lay in between. This CDR3 has 12 amino acids. The CDR3 DNA sequence: TGTGCCAGCAGTTACTTTGTCGATGGCTACACCTTC. It translates to CASSYFVDGYTF.